This entry is about one T cell receptor (beta chain). Its antigen is unidentified. Since a much larger clone is just one base distant, this may be a read error. Total RNA (around 510 ng) served as template for TCR beta cDNA synthesis primed by a constant-region primer. Researchers made the TCR beta libraries by running three nested multiplex PCR rounds with slightly modified ARM-PCR. For around 9 cycles apiece, the opening two PCR rounds ran with TRBV1-TRBV30 forward primers and a C-beta reverse primer. One entry per CDR3 protein, called by TCRdb with MiXCR from the multiplex PCR reads. The sample has about 120,000 distinct CDR3 sequences; around 62% are singletons. The sample is drawn from a study of tumor-infiltrating lymphocytes in primary liver carcinoma. Notes on the study in general: When set against blood, tumors had a significantly higher top-250-clone fraction (p = 0.039).

The study co-extracted DNA and RNA from roughly 20-30 mg of unsorted bulk tissue. HBV chronically infected the treatment-naive patients. The V gene's germline CDR1 is SQVTM and CDR2 ANQGSEA. The length of the CDR3 is 12 residues. V was pared by 4 bases and J by 7 bases, with 4 bases of the junction left unmatched. The chain joins TRBV29-1 to TRBJ1-2, with 9 bases aligning to TRBD1. Sample: liver tumor tissue from sampling region 1. The subset is: tumor region T1, superior pole. This TCR was sampled from a woman in her sixties with primary liver carcinoma and hepatitis B virus infection. The CDR3 nucleotides read TGCAGCGTTGGAGGGACAGGGTTTGGCTACACCTTC. This gives the protein CSVGGTGFGYTF.